The TCR beta chain described here comes from a study of shared clonotypes between healthy human individuals. Study in general: Each donor's CD8 memory used one plate, CD8 naive two, each CD4 subset three.

The CDR3 extends over 13 amino acids. The germline V gene encodes CDR1 SGHDT and CDR2 YYEEEE. Trimming removed 2 bases at V and 1 base at J, with 7 bases between. Positive CCR7 selection of CD45RO-negative cells yielded the naive CD8 cells, and terminally differentiated effector memory CD45RA+ cells were excluded. Produced via immunoSEQ multiplex PCR; TCRdb's table is partial and in-frame only. Of some 600,000 clones in the sample, about 95% were seen once. This clone was observed once. Sequenced input: naive CD8+ T cells sorted from blood. The chain uses TRBV5-6 and TRBJ2-7, with D unclear. The receptor comes from a woman aged 30 to 39 in good health. The CDR3 sequence is CASSLRVSYEQYF. CDR3 nucleotide sequence: TGTGCCAGCAGCTTACGGGTGTCCTACGAGCAGTACTTC. The full variable domain, completed using reference TRBV5-6 and TRBJ2-7, is DAGVTQSPTHLIKTRGQQVTLRCSPKSGHDTVSWYQQALGQGPQFIFQYYEEEERQRGNFPDRFSGHQFPNYSSELNVNALLLGDSALYLCASSLRVSYEQYFGPGTRLTVT.